These 19 T cell receptor beta chains were sequenced from one sample in a study of blood T cell repertoires in COVID-19. TCRdb's copy holds only in-frame clones and misses some; the assay was immunoSEQ multiplex PCR. Here the sample spans 100,000 to 150,000 clones, about 81% being singletons. Sequencing was done on a sample of peripheral blood. Every receptor here comes from a woman in her 50s with acute or convalescent COVID-19.

The chain has TRBV7-2 and TRBJ1-6; no clear D gene. The CDR3 length is 14 residues. CDR1 SGHTA and CDR2 FQGNSA come from the germline V gene. The V and J ends lost 5 bases and 1 base respectively, with 6 bases between them. The chain's CDR3 is CASSRRSYNSPLHF. The CDR3 DNA reads as TGTGCCAGCAGCCGGAGGTCCTATAATTCACCCCTCCACTTT.

The chain combines TRBV3-1 (or the pseudogene TRBV3-2) with TRBJ2-1; 14 nucleotides line up with TRBD2. Germline V lookup: CDR1 LGHDT, CDR2 YNNKEL (reference sequence). Unmatched junction bases numbered 9, after V lost 3 bases and J lost 8 bases. CDR3 length equals 17 residues. For the CDR3, the DNA is TGTGCCAGCAGCCAGACACCGGGACTAGCGGGAGACTATGAGCAGTTCTTC. It translates to CASSQTPGLAGDYEQFF.

With respect to this clone: The sample holds other DNA sequences that translate to the same CDR3. This sequence joins TRBV5-4 and TRBJ1-1; no clear D. V was cut by 0 bases and J by 2 bases, with 5 bases left in between. The CDR3 loop spans 13 amino acids. Looked up from germline, CDR1 is SGHNT and CDR2 is YYREEE (reference sequence). The CDR3 region is CASSLAVNTEAFF. The CDR3 DNA follows: TGTGCCAGCAGCTTGGCAGTAAACACTGAAGCTTTCTTT.

The J gene is TRBJ1-2, the V gene TRBV4-2; D gene unclear. This CDR3 has 15 amino acids. CDR1 LGHNA and CDR2 YNFKEQ come from the germline V gene. The ends were cut back, 4 bases at V and 7 bases at J, with 19 bases in the middle. The chain's CDR3 is CASSPETGFQSGYTF. The CDR3 DNA reads TGTGCCAGCAGCCCAGAGACGGGGTTCCAGAGTGGCTACACCTTC.

This chain links TRBV30 with TRBJ2-2; 9 bases agree with TRBD1. With 5 bases clipped from V and 1 base from J, the junction kept 2 bases outside the gene matches. Germline V CDR1 and CDR2: GTSNPN, SVGIG (reference sequence). The CDR3 is made up of 14 amino acids. CDR3 DNA sequence: TGTGCCTGGCGGGGACAGGGGAACACCGGGGAGCTGTTTTTT. Protein: CAWRGQGNTGELFF.

The gene calls are TRBV5-1 and TRBJ1-6; TRBD1 agrees at 8 bases. V gave up 6 bases and J gave up 9 bases; unmatched junction bases: 8. The CDR3 sequence is 14 residues long. Germline CDR1 reads SGHRS; CDR2 reads YFSETQ. CDR3 coding DNA: TGCGCCAGCACCCCTGGACAGGGCGGTTCACCCCTCCACTTT. It is translated as CASTPGQGGSPLHF.

This chain links TRBV29-1 with TRBJ2-3, with D possibly being TRBD1 (5 bases). Germline-derived CDR1 and CDR2 are SQVTM and ANQGSEA. The CDR3 is 11 amino acids. V lost 6 bases and J 8 bases, leaving 12 bases between the germline ends. The DNA for the CDR3 is TGCAGCGTGAAGCAGGGCGGTACGCAGTATTTT. This gives the protein CSVKQGGTQYF.

CDR3 in DNA: TGTGCCAGCAGCCAGGGAGTAAGTTTCTATGGCTACACCTTC. It is translated as CASSQGVSFYGYTF. The chain employs TRBV3-1 (or the pseudogene TRBV3-2) and TRBJ1-2; D unresolved. The V gene's germline CDR1 is LGHDT and CDR2 YNNKEL (reference sequence). The V end was cut by 3 bases, the J end by 4 bases, with 12 bases between. CDR3 length: 14 residues.

This clone came up a few times. The chain is built from TRBV28 and TRBJ2-7; D not certain. The V gene lost 6 bases and the J gene lost 4 bases, with 7 bases spanning the gap. The CDR3 covers 11 residues. Germline V gene data show CDR1 as MDHEN and CDR2 as SYDVKM. CDR3: CASSLQYEQYF. The CDR3 DNA sequence: TGTGCCAGCAGCTTACAGTACGAGCAGTACTTC.

The V and J genes are TRBV30 and TRBJ1-1, with D unclear. CDR1 is GTSNPN, CDR2 SVGIG, per germline (reference sequence). V lost 0 bases to trimming and J lost 1 base, with 9 bases between them. This CDR3 is built from 14 residues. This chain's CDR3 is CAWSVDTENTEAFF. For the CDR3, the DNA is TGTGCCTGGAGTGTTGACACCGAGAACACTGAAGCTTTCTTT.

This clone has just a few counts. The chain is built from TRBV19 and TRBJ2-1, with D possibly matching TRBD1 (6 bases). Deletions cut 6 bases from V and 2 bases from J, with 11 bases between. Germline V lookup: CDR1 LNHDA, CDR2 SQIVND (reference sequence). The CDR3 has 14 residues. In DNA, the CDR3 is TGTGCCAGTAGGCGACAGGCCACCTACAATGAGCAGTTCTTC. As protein: CASRRQATYNEQFF.

The chain combines TRBV2 with TRBJ2-5; D may be TRBD2 (5 bases). V lost 2 bases and J lost 5, with 9 bases in between. The CDR3 has 13 residues. Germline V gene lookup returns CDR1 SNHLY and CDR2 FYNNEI. The CDR3 bases are TGTGCCAGCAGTGAAAGTCGGGATGAGACCCAGTACTTC. It codes for CASSESRDETQYF.

The chain carries TRBV11-2 and TRBJ1-1; a weak D match, TRBD1 (5 bases). Germline V gene lookup returns CDR1 SGHAT and CDR2 FQNNGV. Trimming pared 2 bases from V and 5 bases from J, leaving 9 bases between. CDR3 length: 13 residues. Here the CDR3 reads CASSLWRGTEAFF. Written as DNA, the CDR3 is TGTGCCAGCAGCTTATGGAGGGGAACTGAAGCTTTCTTT.

In regard to this clone: Distinct nucleotide sequences in the sample also encode this CDR3. This chain joins TRBV13 and TRBJ1-2; 7 bases agree with TRBD1. This CDR3 has 13 residues. The V gene end was trimmed by 2 bases and the J gene end by 5 bases; junction bases not matched to a gene: 2. Germline values: CDR1 PRHDT, CDR2 FYEKMQ (reference sequence). For the CDR3, the DNA is TGTGCCAGCAGCTTATCACAGGGGTATGGCTACACCTTC. It translates to CASSLSQGYGYTF.

The chain couples TRBV6-5 to TRBJ2-1, with a weak D call TRBD1 (6 bases). CDR1 is MNHEY, CDR2 SVGAGI, per germline. The CDR3 runs to 13 residues. V was cut by 6 bases and J by 7 bases, with 13 bases left in between. CDR3 nucleotides: TGTGCCAGCAGCCCGGACAGCTTTAATGAGCAGTTCTTC. As protein: CASSPDSFNEQFF.

The CDR3: CASSQGSPTGVETQYF. CDR3 nucleotide sequence: TGTGCCAGCAGCCAAGGGTCCCCTACAGGGGTAGAGACCCAGTACTTC. The chain links TRBV11-3 to TRBJ2-5, with 7 bases that match TRBD1. V shed 5 bases, J shed 4 bases, and the junction held 13 bases outside the gene matches. Germline assignment: CDR1 SGHNT and CDR2 YENEEA. The length of the CDR3 is 16 residues.

The gene calls are TRBV6-2 or TRBV6-3 and TRBJ2-7, with 11 bases fitting TRBD2. In germline, CDR1 is MNHEY, CDR2 SVGEGT. The CDR3 contains 19 residues. V dropped 5 bases and J dropped 0; count of bases not matched to a gene: 15. DNA for the CDR3: TGTGCCAGCAGTCACCCAGGTCTAGCGGGAGGCCCGAGCTCCTACGAGCAGTACTTC. This translates into CASSHPGLAGGPSSYEQYF.

V gene TRBV6-5 combines with J gene TRBJ2-1, with D possibly TRBD1 on 5 matching bases. V was cut by 10 bases and J by 2 bases, with 15 bases left in between. Germline V gene sequence: CDR1 MNHEY, CDR2 SVGAGI. The CDR3 runs to 14 residues. CDR3: CATLQGSAYNEQFF. CDR3 sequence (DNA): TGTGCCACCCTTCAGGGTTCGGCCTACAATGAGCAGTTCTTC.

This clone was recorded once. This chain links TRBV4-1 with TRBJ2-2; D gene ambiguous. V dropped 2 bases and J dropped 6 bases, with 10 bases sitting between them. The CDR3 is 14 residues long. CDR1 and CDR2 from the germline V gene are MGHRA and YSYEKL. The CDR3 nucleotides are TGCGCCAGCAGCCAAAGAGGTCTACCCGGGGAGCTGTTTTTT. Protein sequence: CASSQRGLPGELFF.